A selection of T cell receptor beta chains follows, all from one sample in a study of shared clonotypes between healthy human individuals. The assay was immunoSEQ multiplex PCR, and TCRdb's table has in-frame clones only and misses some. The sample shows more than 2 million clones, 95% of them seen only once. Sequencing input: naive CD4+ T cells sorted from blood. Receptors originate from a man younger than 35 in good health. Both conserved end residues are part of each CDR3. D genes are given only for firm matches. The size of a clone is reported for some rows only, either as once, few or many, or as a class for expanded clones.

j_gene: TRBJ2-7
v_gene: TRBV6-6
abundance: .
len: 13
d_gene: TRBD1
CDR3aa: CASRDRNTYEQYF
CDR3nt: TGTGCCAGCAGGGACAGGAACACCTACGAGCAGTACTTC

j_gene: TRBJ2-1
v_gene: TRBV30
abundance: .
len: 13
d_gene: .
CDR3aa: CAWKGGYIGEQFF
CDR3nt: TGTGCCTGGAAAGGGGGGTACATTGGTGAGCAGTTCTTC

j_gene: TRBJ2-7
v_gene: TRBV7-2
abundance: once
len: 14
d_gene: .
CDR3aa: CASSVARWAYEQYF
CDR3nt: TGTGCCAGCAGCGTAGCGCGATGGGCCTACGAGCAGTACTTC

j_gene: TRBJ2-7
v_gene: TRBV19
abundance: .
len: 14
d_gene: .
CDR3aa: CASSTSQGKGRQYF
CDR3nt: TGTGCCAGTAGTACGTCCCAGGGGAAGGGGCGGCAGTACTTC

j_gene: TRBJ2-7
v_gene: TRBV5-1
abundance: few
len: 15
d_gene: .
CDR3aa: CASSLSGDAPSEQYF
CDR3nt: TGCGCCAGCAGCTTGTCTGGGGACGCACCCTCCGAGCAGTACTTC

j_gene: TRBJ2-5
v_gene: TRBV7-7
abundance: .
len: 16
d_gene: .
CDR3aa: CASSSGSGGVGETQYF
CDR3nt: TGTGCTAGCAGCTCTGGCTCCGGGGGTGTAGGAGAGACCCAGTACTTC

j_gene: TRBJ1-2
v_gene: TRBV2
abundance: .
len: 14
d_gene: TRBD1
CDR3aa: CASERQGAGYGYTF
CDR3nt: TGTGCCAGCGAGAGACAGGGGGCTGGGTATGGCTACACCTTC

j_gene: TRBJ2-3
v_gene: TRBV28
abundance: .
len: 14
d_gene: .
CDR3aa: CASSLGTLLDTQYF
CDR3nt: TGTGCCAGCAGTTTAGGGACCCTCTTGGATACGCAGTATTTT

j_gene: TRBJ2-2
v_gene: TRBV28
abundance: .
len: 13
d_gene: .
CDR3aa: CASRPGETGELFF
CDR3nt: TGTGCCAGCAGGCCGGGAGAAACCGGGGAGCTGTTTTTT

j_gene: TRBJ1-5
v_gene: TRBV6-1
abundance: .
len: 15
d_gene: TRBD1
CDR3aa: CASRGQGNSNQPQHF
CDR3nt: TGTGCCAGCAGGGGACAGGGAAATAGCAATCAGCCCCAGCATTTT

j_gene: TRBJ2-2
v_gene: TRBV5-6
abundance: .
len: 15
d_gene: .
CDR3aa: CASSLGLRSTGELFF
CDR3nt: TGTGCCAGCAGCTTGGGGCTGAGAAGCACCGGGGAGCTGTTTTTT

j_gene: TRBJ2-7
v_gene: TRBV5-4
abundance: .
len: 14
d_gene: TRBD1
CDR3aa: CASSSYTGGWEQYF
CDR3nt: TGTGCCAGCAGCTCGTATACAGGGGGGTGGGAGCAGTACTTC

j_gene: TRBJ1-4
v_gene: TRBV30
abundance: .
len: 13
d_gene: .
CDR3aa: CAASEGLGEKLFF
CDR3nt: TGTGCCGCCTCCGAGGGGCTAGGTGAAAAACTGTTTTTT

j_gene: TRBJ1-1
v_gene: TRBV6-6
abundance: .
len: 14
d_gene: .
CDR3aa: CASRIGHANTEAFF
CDR3nt: TGTGCCAGCAGGATTGGACACGCGAACACTGAAGCTTTCTTT

j_gene: TRBJ2-1
v_gene: TRBV30
abundance: .
len: 11
d_gene: .
CDR3aa: CASKQVYEQFF
CDR3nt: TGTGCATCAAAGCAGGTCTATGAGCAGTTCTTC

j_gene: TRBJ2-7
v_gene: TRBV18
abundance: .
len: 13
d_gene: TRBD1
CDR3aa: CASSPGQTYEQYF
CDR3nt: TGTGCCAGCTCGCCGGGACAGACCTACGAGCAGTACTTC

j_gene: TRBJ2-1
v_gene: TRBV29-1
abundance: .
len: 11
d_gene: .
CDR3aa: CSVGQNNEQFF
CDR3nt: TGCAGCGTTGGCCAGAACAATGAGCAGTTCTTC

j_gene: TRBJ2-3
v_gene: TRBV5-1
abundance: once
len: 15
d_gene: .
CDR3aa: CASSPGALEIDTQYF
CDR3nt: TGCGCCAGCAGTCCAGGGGCGCTAGAGATAGATACGCAGTATTTT

j_gene: TRBJ1-4
v_gene: TRBV25-1
abundance: .
len: 16
d_gene: .
CDR3aa: CASSESKPGLNEKLFF
CDR3nt: TGTGCCAGCAGTGAATCGAAGCCAGGGCTTAATGAAAAACTGTTTTTT

j_gene: TRBJ2-6
v_gene: TRBV2
abundance: .
len: 16
d_gene: TRBD2
CDR3aa: CASHGGTSSGANVLTF
CDR3nt: TGTGCCAGCCATGGTGGGACTAGTTCTGGGGCCAACGTCCTGACTTTC

j_gene: TRBJ2-3
v_gene: TRBV7-2
abundance: .
len: 15
d_gene: .
CDR3aa: CASSLAWPSTDTQYF
CDR3nt: TGTGCCAGCAGCTTGGCTTGGCCTAGCACAGATACGCAGTATTTT

j_gene: TRBJ1-2
v_gene: TRBV11-2
abundance: .
len: 13
d_gene: .
CDR3aa: CASSWEGIGGYTF
CDR3nt: TGTGCCAGCAGCTGGGAGGGGATTGGGGGCTACACCTTC

j_gene: TRBJ1-5
v_gene: TRBV6-1
abundance: .
len: 13
d_gene: .
CDR3aa: CASRSGSWQPQHF
CDR3nt: TGTGCCAGCAGGTCAGGGTCCTGGCAGCCCCAGCATTTT

j_gene: TRBJ2-5
v_gene: TRBV6-6
abundance: .
len: 14
d_gene: .
CDR3aa: CASSYRDFQETQYF
CDR3nt: TGTGCCAGCAGTTACCGGGACTTCCAAGAGACCCAGTACTTC

j_gene: TRBJ2-7
v_gene: TRBV28
abundance: .
len: 16
d_gene: .
CDR3aa: CASSLAPGVPNYEQYF
CDR3nt: TGTGCCAGCAGTTTGGCCCCAGGGGTCCCCAACTACGAGCAGTACTTC

j_gene: TRBJ2-6
v_gene: TRBV19
abundance: .
len: 18
d_gene: .
CDR3aa: CASSPGPIEGPGANVLTF
CDR3nt: TGTGCCAGTAGTCCGGGACCGATCGAGGGGCCTGGGGCCAACGTCCTGACTTTC

j_gene: TRBJ2-7
v_gene: TRBV15
abundance: .
len: 15
d_gene: .
CDR3aa: CATSRDRQSSYEQYF
CDR3nt: TGTGCCACCAGCAGAGATCGACAGAGCTCCTACGAGCAGTACTTC

j_gene: TRBJ1-6
v_gene: TRBV2
abundance: .
len: 14
d_gene: .
CDR3aa: CASSPGQGLSPLHF
CDR3nt: TGTGCCAGCAGCCCGGGGCAGGGTCTATCACCCCTCCACTTT

j_gene: TRBJ1-6
v_gene: TRBV5-4
abundance: .
len: 15
d_gene: TRBD1
CDR3aa: CASSTGTGRNSPLHF
CDR3nt: TGTGCCAGCAGCACGGGGACAGGGCGTAATTCACCCCTCCACTTT

j_gene: TRBJ2-5
v_gene: TRBV5-1
abundance: .
len: 14
d_gene: .
CDR3aa: CASSPGQGGETQYF
CDR3nt: TGCGCCAGCAGCCCCGGACAGGGAGGGGAGACCCAGTACTTC

j_gene: TRBJ2-7
v_gene: TRBV4-1
abundance: .
len: 16
d_gene: .
CDR3aa: CASSLQYRAGLGEQYF
CDR3nt: TGCGCCAGCAGCCTCCAATACAGGGCTGGTTTGGGCGAGCAGTACTTC

j_gene: TRBJ2-7
v_gene: TRBV9
abundance: .
len: 14
d_gene: .
CDR3aa: CASSADSDSYEQYF
CDR3nt: TGTGCCAGCAGCGCGGACAGCGACTCCTACGAGCAGTACTTC

j_gene: TRBJ1-4
v_gene: TRBV6-1
abundance: .
len: 14
d_gene: .
CDR3aa: CASSGRGPSEKLFF
CDR3nt: TGTGCCAGCAGTGGAAGAGGTCCCAGTGAAAAACTGTTTTTT

j_gene: TRBJ2-7
v_gene: TRBV20-1
abundance: .
len: 11
d_gene: .
CDR3aa: CSARDGEGEYF
CDR3nt: TGCAGTGCTAGAGATGGCGAAGGGGAGTACTTC

j_gene: TRBJ2-7
v_gene: TRBV18
abundance: .
len: 13
d_gene: .
CDR3aa: CASSPAMGYEQYF
CDR3nt: TGTGCCAGCTCACCGGCGATGGGGTACGAGCAGTACTTC

j_gene: TRBJ2-1
v_gene: TRBV18
abundance: .
len: 18
d_gene: TRBD2
CDR3aa: CASSLRQSLAGGPVEQFF
CDR3nt: TGTGCCAGCTCACTAAGACAAAGTTTAGCGGGAGGGCCGGTTGAGCAGTTCTTC

j_gene: TRBJ2-7
v_gene: TRBV5-1
abundance: .
len: 15
d_gene: TRBD1
CDR3aa: CASSLTGQGYYEQYF
CDR3nt: TGCGCCAGCAGCTTGACGGGACAGGGCTATTACGAGCAGTACTTC

j_gene: TRBJ1-6
v_gene: TRBV30
abundance: once
len: 16
d_gene: .
CDR3aa: CARQERWQDRGSPLHF
CDR3nt: TGTGCGCGGCAGGAGAGATGGCAGGACCGGGGGTCACCCCTCCACTTT

j_gene: TRBJ1-5
v_gene: TRBV7-2
abundance: .
len: 12
d_gene: .
CDR3aa: CASSEGGTAQHF
CDR3nt: TGTGCCAGCAGCGAGGGCGGTACAGCCCAGCATTTT

j_gene: TRBJ2-3
v_gene: TRBV29-1
abundance: .
len: 13
d_gene: .
CDR3aa: CSARGQLTDTQYF
CDR3nt: TGCAGCGCGCGGGGACAACTCACAGATACGCAGTATTTT